These 23 T cell receptor beta chains originate from one sample sequenced in a study of regulatory T cells in long-lasting Graves disease. Researchers made TCR beta libraries by using iRepertoire HTBI primers and running Arm-PCR on CDR3 regions. TCRdb analysed the multiplex PCR reads with MiXCR anew, one entry per CDR3 protein. This sample has 600,000 to 850,000 distinct CDR3 sequences, with about 30% found just once. Sample time point: persistent/refractory GD, antithyroid drugs over 5 years with positive TRAb. The TCR library was prepared using RNA isolated from PBMCs. Sequences were derived from peripheral blood mononuclear cells (PBMCs), sampled when the disease was refractory, from a patient treated with antithyroid drugs. The receptors derive from a female donor with Graves disease.

As to this clonotype: At one boundary the junction diverges from the germline segment, which might be a read error. The J gene is TRBJ1-1, the V gene TRBV19; D call uncertain. The germline V gene has CDR1 LNHDA and CDR2 SQIVND (reference sequence). The CDR3 runs 11 residues. CDR3 protein: CASSMYTETFF. CDR3 DNA sequence: TGTGCCAGTAGTATGTACACTGAAACTTTCTTT. Combining the CDR3 with reference TRBV19 and TRBJ1-1 gives the whole variable domain DGGITQSPKYLFRKEGQNVTLSCEQNLNHDAMYWYRQDPGQGLRLIYYSQIVNDFQKGDIAEGYSVSREKKESFPLTVTSAQKNPTAFYLCASSMYTETFFGQGTRLTVV.

This clonotype has just a few counts. This chain connects TRBV5-1 to TRBJ2-7; TRBD1 matches at 7 bases. The germline CDR1 and CDR2 sequences are SGHRS and YFSETQ. Unmatched junction bases numbered 9, after V lost 1 base and J lost 5 bases. The CDR3 runs 15 residues. Here the CDR3 reads CASSLRTGVSDEQYF. In DNA form, the CDR3 reads TGCGCCAGCAGCTTGCGAACAGGGGTTTCAGACGAGCAGTACTTC.

The chain is built from TRBV28 and TRBJ1-5, with 9 positions matching TRBD1. Germline CDR1 reads MDHEN; CDR2 reads SYDVKM. The CDR3 length is 17 residues. Trimming took 3 bases from V and 4 from J; bases not matched to a gene: 10. The CDR3 protein is CASSFPHTDRGNQPQHF. DNA of the CDR3: TGTGCCAGCAGTTTTCCGCATACGGACAGGGGAAATCAGCCCCAGCATTTT.

This clonotype occurred many times. The rearrangement uses TRBV28 and TRBJ1-1; TRBD1 aligns across 7 bases. V shed 5 bases, J shed 5 bases, and the junction held 11 bases outside the gene matches. The germline V gene encodes CDR1 MDHEN and CDR2 SYDVKM. The CDR3 runs 15 residues. CDR3 nucleotide sequence: TGTGCCAGCAGTCAAGCCCCGACAGGGAGGACTGAAGCTTTCTTT. It codes for CASSQAPTGRTEAFF.

This chain joins TRBV20-1 and TRBJ2-7, with TRBD1 matching over 7 bases. J gave up 1 base and V 7 bases, and 13 bases lay outside the gene matches. Germline V lookup: CDR1 DFQATT, CDR2 SNEGSKA (reference sequence). The CDR3 is 15 amino acids. For the CDR3, the DNA is TGCAGTGTTATCCTTAACAGGGGAACTTCCTACGAGCAGTACTTC. It yields the protein CSVILNRGTSYEQYF.

There are many counts of this clonotype. This chain joins TRBV6-1 and TRBJ2-7; a possible D gene is TRBD2 (6 bases). The germline V and J ends were trimmed by 7 bases and 2 bases, with 18 bases remaining between them. The CDR3 contains 15 residues. Germline V CDR1 and CDR2: MNHNS, SASEGT. The CDR3 reads CASTVGAGKTYEQYF. In nucleotides, the CDR3 is TGTGCCAGCACCGTTGGAGCGGGCAAGACCTACGAGCAGTACTTC.

This chain joins TRBV2 and TRBJ1-2, with D perhaps TRBD1 (6 bases). CDR3 length equals 14 residues. The germline V gene has CDR1 SNHLY and CDR2 FYNNEI. Trimming stripped 6 bases from V and 8 bases from J, with 19 bases between. The DNA for the CDR3 is TGTGCCAGCAGGGGGGCGCGTAGAAGAGAGGGCTACACCTTC. This codes for CASRGARRREGYTF.

This clonotype has a single count. The chain joins TRBV3-1 to TRBJ2-7; 7 bases are shared with TRBD2. V trimming: 1 base; J trimming: 2 bases; junction bases outside the gene matches: 5. From germline, CDR1 is LGHDT and CDR2 YNNKEL (reference sequence). There are 15 residues in the CDR3. The DNA for the CDR3 is TGTGCCAGCAGCCAAGTGTGGGGAGGGCCCTACGAGCAGTACTTC. Translating gives CASSQVWGGPYEQYF.

The sample holds a few counts of this clonotype. This sequence joins TRBV6-4 and TRBJ2-4; TRBD1 is a possible D gene (6 bases). The CDR3 is made up of 17 amino acids. Trimming took off 2 bases at V and 0 bases at J, with 14 bases between the two ends. From germline, CDR1 is MRHNA and CDR2 SNTAGT. The CDR3 nucleotides read TGTGCCAGCAGTGACCAAGGACAGAAAATAGCCAAAAACATTCAGTACTTC. As protein: CASSDQGQKIAKNIQYF.

Concerning this clonotype itself: Possible read error: a much larger clone is one base away. The chain joins TRBV2 to TRBJ1-2; the match to TRBD1 covers 8 bases. The V and J ends lost 1 base and 7 bases, in that order; junction bases with no gene match: 11. CDR1 and CDR2 (germline): SNHLY, FYNNEI. There are 16 residues in the CDR3. This CDR3 is CASSEESGGQGVGYTF. CDR3 coding DNA: TGTGCCAGCAGTGAAGAGAGCGGCGGACAGGGAGTTGGCTACACCTTC.

This clonotype has only a few counts. V gene TRBV19 combines with J gene TRBJ1-6; the D gene is possibly TRBD1 (6 bases). V lost 4 bases and J lost 7, with 14 bases in between. In germline, CDR1 is LNHDA, CDR2 SQIVND (reference sequence). The CDR3 is 15 residues long. The CDR3 DNA is TGTGCCAGTAGTAACCAGGGGCCCCGGAATTCACCCCTCCACTTT. The encoded protein is CASSNQGPRNSPLHF. The full variable domain, with the rest looked up from reference TRBV19 and TRBJ1-6, is DGGITQSPKYLFRKEGQNVTLSCEQNLNHDAMYWYRQDPGQGLRLIYYSQIVNDFQKGDIAEGYSVSREKKESFPLTVTSAQKNPTAFYLCASSNQGPRNSPLHFGNGTRLTVT.

This clonotype was observed a single time. J is TRBJ2-1 and V is TRBV7-3; 12 bases are shared with TRBD2. The CDR3 consists of 17 residues. Germline assignment: CDR1 SGHTA and CDR2 FQGTGA. Trimming removed 4 bases from V and 4 bases from J; junction bases left unmatched: 8. The CDR3 is CASSSQGTSGFYNEQFF. The CDR3 bases are TGTGCCAGCAGCTCGCAAGGGACTAGCGGGTTTTACAATGAGCAGTTCTTC.

This clonotype came up a few times. The chain recombines TRBV11-2 with TRBJ1-1; D remains ambiguous. V was cut by 1 base and J by 6 bases, with 6 bases left in between. Germline lookup yields CDR1 SGHAT and CDR2 FQNNGV. This CDR3 has 12 amino acids. The CDR3 spells CASSLGFSEAFF. CDR3 DNA sequence: TGTGCCAGCAGCTTAGGGTTTTCTGAAGCTTTCTTT.

The DNA of the CDR3 is TGCAGTGCTGGAAGGATAGGGGGAAACTATGGCTACACCTTC. As protein: CSAGRIGGNYGYTF. The chain has TRBV20-1 and TRBJ1-2, with D possibly matching TRBD1 (6 bases). The CDR3 extends over 14 amino acids. V lost 5 bases to trimming and J lost 2 bases, with 15 bases between them. Germline CDR1 is DFQATT and CDR2 is SNEGSKA (reference sequence).

The chain employs TRBV12-3 or TRBV12-4 and TRBJ2-2, with D perhaps matching TRBD1 or TRBD2 (5 bases each). The CDR3 has 14 residues. Trimming removed 4 bases at V and 7 bases at J, with 13 bases between. The CDR3 is CASSSSGAIGELFF. The DNA of the CDR3 is TGTGCCAGCAGTTCCTCCGGGGCTATCGGGGAGCTGTTTTTT.

V usage is TRBV5-1 and J usage is TRBJ2-5; perhaps TRBD1 as D (6 bases). In germline, CDR1 is SGHRS, CDR2 YFSETQ. There are 13 residues in the CDR3. V lost 4 bases and J lost 4, with 11 bases in between. The CDR3, as DNA: TGCGCCAGCAGCAACAGGGAGCGAGAGACCCAGTACTTC. Translated: CASSNRERETQYF.

The sample holds a few counts of this clonotype. The chain links TRBV19 to TRBJ1-1, with 8 nucleotides matching TRBD1. Germline values: CDR1 LNHDA, CDR2 SQIVND (reference sequence). The J segment lost 5 bases and the V segment lost 7 bases, leaving 12 bases of the junction unmatched. The length of the CDR3 is 15 residues. CDR3 nucleotides: TGTGCCAGTACCCTATGGACAGGGAGAAGGACTGAAGCTTTCTTT. Residues: CASTLWTGRRTEAFF.

This sequence joins TRBV19 and TRBJ1-2; 8 nucleotides align to TRBD1. The CDR3 has 11 residues. CDR1 and CDR2 from the germline V gene are LNHDA and SQIVND (reference sequence). The V and J ends lost 5 bases and 11 bases, in that order; junction bases with no gene match: 4. The CDR3: CASSARTGYTF. Written as DNA, the CDR3 is TGTGCCAGTAGTGCCCGGACAGGGTACACCTTC.

The genes are TRBV10-3 and TRBJ1-1; D perhaps matches TRBD1 (5 bases). Germline loops: CDR1 ENHRY, CDR2 SYGVKD. V lost 0 bases to trimming and J lost 1 base, with 15 bases between them. The CDR3 contains 17 residues. The CDR3 loop reads CAISESRGSGRNTEAFF. The DNA of the CDR3 is TGTGCCATCAGTGAGTCGCGGGGGTCGGGTCGGAACACTGAAGCTTTCTTT.

This chain links TRBV30 with TRBJ1-1, with a tentative D call TRBD1 (5 bases). Germline CDR1 reads GTSNPN; CDR2 reads SVGIG (reference sequence). V was shortened by 0 bases and J by 7 bases, with 12 bases between the two germline ends. This CDR3 region has 13 residues. In DNA, the CDR3 is TGTGCCTGGAGTGTATTGGCAGGGTTTGAAGCTTTCTTT. This codes for CAWSVLAGFEAFF.

As regards this clonotype: Mismatch with germline at one junction end may stem from a read error. The chain uses TRBV28 and TRBJ1-1; perhaps TRBD1 as D (6 bases). Germline loops: CDR1 MDHEN, CDR2 SYDVKM. This CDR3 is 14 amino acids long. In DNA form, the CDR3 reads TGTGCCAGCAGTTTGGGGGGCACGAACACTGGAGCTTTCTTT. The encoded protein is CASSLGGTNTGAFF.

The chain has TRBV6-1 and TRBJ1-1; no clear D. The germline V and J ends were trimmed by 6 bases and 2 bases, with 10 bases remaining between them. From germline, CDR1 is MNHNS and CDR2 SASEGT. The CDR3 is 13 amino acids. CDR3 sequence reads: CASRMDGNTEAFF. Here the CDR3 DNA reads TGTGCCAGCAGGATGGACGGCAACACTGAAGCTTTCTTT.

The genes are TRBV6-1 and TRBJ2-2; 9 bases fit TRBD1. The germline V gene encodes CDR1 MNHNS and CDR2 SASEGT. The CDR3 contains 17 residues. Trimming cost V 6 bases and J 0 bases; bases outside gene matches: 8. The CDR3 region has the DNA TGTGCCAGCAGCTCGAGAAACAGGGGGCCGAACACCGGGGAGCTGTTTTTT. This translates into CASSSRNRGPNTGELFF.